The rows below give T cell receptor beta chains drawn from one sample of a study of identical twins. Via MiXCR, TCRdb re-called the 5' RACE reads, giving one row per CDR3 protein. The data show 1.5 million to 2 million distinct CDR3 sequences, under 35% seen once. The sample was cord blood. The receptors stem from a newborn girl in good health. Each CDR3 is given with its conserved first and last residue. A D gene is named only where the DNA matches it firmly. Where a row states a size, it is once, few, many or the class of an expanded clone; other rows omit it.

TRBV18	TRBJ2-5	TRBD1	few	TGTGCCAGCTCCGGACAGGGTGGTTTCGAGACCCAGTACTTC	CASSGQGGFETQYF
TRBV7-8	TRBJ2-2	NA	NA	TGTGCCAGCAGCTTAGGGGCTAGCTTCGGGGAGCTGTTTTTT	CASSLGASFGELFF
TRBV20-1	TRBJ2-3	NA	few	TGCAGTGCTACCAAGCCTAGGGAGGCCCCAGATACGCAGTATTTT	CSATKPREAPDTQYF
TRBV6-6	TRBJ1-2	TRBD1	NA	TGTGCCAGCAGTTACCAGGGGGCAGATGGCTACACCTTC	CASSYQGADGYTF
TRBV7-9	TRBJ2-3	NA	few	TGTGCCAGCAGCTTATTAGTCGGTCCAGATACGCAGTATTTT	CASSLLVGPDTQYF
TRBV7-2	TRBJ1-1	NA	NA	TGTGCCAGCAGCTACGTGGGAGGGTACACTGAAGCTTTCTTT	CASSYVGGYTEAFF
TRBV27	TRBJ1-6	NA	few	TGTGCCAGCAGTGCTAGAGTTCCCTCACCCCTCCACTTT	CASSARVPSPLHF
TRBV20-1	TRBJ1-5	NA	few	TGCAGTGCTAGAGGTCGGCTACGCAATCAGCCCCAGCATTTT	CSARGRLRNQPQHF
TRBV15	TRBJ2-7	NA	few	TGTGCCACCAGCAGGGCTACTAGGGGGTACGAGCAGTACTTC	CATSRATRGYEQYF
TRBV21-1	TRBJ2-7	NA	once	TGTGCCAGCAGCAACCCGGGACTAGCCCCCTACGAGCAGTACTTC	CASSNPGLAPYEQYF
TRBV20-1	TRBJ2-7	NA	NA	TGCAGTGCCGCGGCCTTAGGCGTCGAGACCTACGAGCAGTACTTC	CSAAALGVETYEQYF
TRBV7-9	TRBJ2-1	TRBD2	NA	TGTGCCAGCAGCCAACTATTTGTGTGGAGCGGGAGGTCCTACAATGAGCAGTTCTTC	CASSQLFVWSGRSYNEQFF
TRBV6-1	TRBJ2-7	NA	NA	TGTGCCAGCAGCCCCCTGCGTGGATTTTTGACGCTTCCTCGGCTAGCGCACGAGCAGTACTTC	CASSPLRGFLTLPRLAHEQYF
TRBV29-1	TRBJ2-3	NA	NA	TGCAGCGTTTTGCGGAATACGCAGTATTTT	CSVLRNTQYF
TRBV20-1	TRBJ2-1	TRBD2	once	TGCAGTGCTAGAGATCGATCTAGCGGGAGCTCCTACAATGAGCAGTTCTTC	CSARDRSSGSSYNEQFF
TRBV27	TRBJ2-7	TRBD2	few	TGTGCCAGCAGTTTAAGGCTAGCGGGAGCCCTCTACGAGCAGTACTTC	CASSLRLAGALYEQYF
TRBV20-1	TRBJ1-4	NA	few	TGCAGTGCTAGAGACAGGCATAATGAAAAACTGTTTTTT	CSARDRHNEKLFF
TRBV29-1	TRBJ1-4	NA	few	TGCAGCGCTTATCTTCCGACCCACCCCAGGACAACTAATGAAAAACTGTTTTTT	CSAYLPTHPRTTNEKLFF
TRBV28	TRBJ2-5	TRBD2	NA	TGTGCCAGCAGTTCCCTAGCGGGAGAGAGTCTTCAGACCCAGTACTTC	CASSSLAGESLQTQYF
TRBV5-1	TRBJ1-5	TRBD1	many	TGTGCCAGCAGCCCCGGGACAGGGGGCAATCAGCCCCAGCATTTT	CASSPGTGGNQPQHF
TRBV4-1	TRBJ2-3	NA	NA	TGCGCCAGCAGCCAAGAAGTAGCCCGGGCGAGGACAGATACGCAGTATTTT	CASSQEVARARTDTQYF
TRBV20-1	TRBJ2-7	NA	few	TGCAGTGCTAGAGTCCCTAGCGAACTCTACGAGCAGTACTTC	CSARVPSELYEQYF
TRBV2	TRBJ2-1	NA	NA	TGTGCCAGCAAGGCGGGATACGGCAATGAGCAGTTCTTC	CASKAGYGNEQFF
TRBV20-1	TRBJ2-5	NA	once	TGCAGTGCTAGCGGGAGTGGTCGGGAGACCCAGTACTTC	CSASGSGRETQYF
TRBV9	TRBJ2-1	TRBD1	few	TGTGCCAGCAGCGTAGACAGGGGGCTAGCGGTTGAGCAGTTCTTC	CASSVDRGLAVEQFF
TRBV7-9	TRBJ2-3	TRBD2	few	TGTGCCAGCAACTCGAGAGCGGGAGCGTTCACAGATACGCAGTATTTT	CASNSRAGAFTDTQYF
TRBV5-1	TRBJ2-4	TRBD1	NA	TGCGCCAGCAGCTTACAGGGGGCGCTCAGAGGGCAGTACTTC	CASSLQGALRGQYF
TRBV5-1	TRBJ1-1	TRBD1	NA	TGCGCCAGCAGCTTGGGAACAGGGGGCCGAGCTTTCTTT	CASSLGTGGRAFF
TRBV2	TRBJ1-6	NA	few	TGTGCCAGCAGGCCGGACGGATTTAATTCACCCCTCCACTTT	CASRPDGFNSPLHF
TRBV7-2	TRBJ2-3	NA	NA	TGTGCCAGCAGCTTAACCTGGGGGAGAGGTGCAGATACGCAGTATTTT	CASSLTWGRGADTQYF
TRBV5-1	TRBJ1-3	NA	NA	TGCGCCAGCAGCTTGGAAACGCCCGGCGGAAACACCATATATTTT	CASSLETPGGNTIYF
TRBV12-3/TRBV12-4	TRBJ2-5	TRBD2	few	TGTGCCAGCAGTCTGACTAGCGGATCGGAGACCCAGTACTTC	CASSLTSGSETQYF
TRBV5-1	TRBJ2-1	TRBD1	many	TGCGCCAGCAGCTTAACAGGGGGCGCTTACAATGAGCAGTTCTTC	CASSLTGGAYNEQFF
TRBV28	TRBJ2-1	TRBD2	NA	TGTGCCAGCAGTTTGGGCGGGAGGGCCGACAATGAGCAGTTCTTC	CASSLGGRADNEQFF
TRBV29-1	TRBJ2-7	NA	once	TGCAGCGTTGAACGGGAGGGGGCAACTGCAGGGAATGAGCAGTACTTC	CSVEREGATAGNEQYF
TRBV7-2	TRBJ2-7	NA	few	TGTGCCAGCAGCTTAGCGCTTGACAGAATCTACGAGCAGTACTTC	CASSLALDRIYEQYF
TRBV12-5	TRBJ2-1	NA	many	TGTGCTAGTGGTTCTACGTCACTAGTCAATGAGCAGTTCTTC	CASGSTSLVNEQFF
TRBV9	TRBJ2-3	TRBD2	few	TGTGCCAGCAGCAAACTAGCGCAGACTACAGATACGCAGTATTTT	CASSKLAQTTDTQYF
TRBV5-5	TRBJ2-7	NA	NA	TGTGCCAGCAGCTTGACAGGGTGGGTCTACGAGCAGTACTTC	CASSLTGWVYEQYF
TRBV5-1	TRBJ2-1	NA	few	TGCGCCAGCAGCTTGGATAGCGATGAGCAGTTCTTC	CASSLDSDEQFF
TRBV19	TRBJ2-1	TRBD1	NA	TGTGCCAGTAGTGCGGCAAGGGGACAGTCCAATGAGCAGTTCTTC	CASSAARGQSNEQFF
TRBV10-2	TRBJ2-7	NA	NA	TGCGCCAGCAGGGGGGCTCTATACAATGAGCAGTACTTC	CASRGALYNEQYF
TRBV11-1	TRBJ2-3	TRBD2	NA	TGTGCCAGCAGCGACCGTCCCGGGACTAGTACAGATACGCAGTATTTT	CASSDRPGTSTDTQYF
TRBV6-5	TRBJ2-3	TRBD1	NA	TGTGCCAGCAGCCGGGACAGGGTCCCTTATACGCAGTATTTT	CASSRDRVPYTQYF
TRBV7-8	TRBJ1-2	TRBD1	NA	TGTGCCAGCAGTGGGGACAGGGCGAATGGCTACACCTTC	CASSGDRANGYTF
TRBV3-1	TRBJ2-7	TRBD1	NA	TGTGCCAGCAGCCAAGATTTGGAGACAGGGTCCTACGAGCAGTACTTC	CASSQDLETGSYEQYF
TRBV5-4	TRBJ2-7	NA	NA	TGTGCCAGCAGCTCGGATTCAACAGGCGCCTCCTACGAGCAGTACTTC	CASSSDSTGASYEQYF
TRBV21-1	TRBJ2-1	NA	NA	TGTGCCAGCAGCAAAGGGGCCAGGGGGCAATACAATGAGCAGTTCTTC	CASSKGARGQYNEQFF
TRBV7-9	TRBJ1-4	NA	few	TGTGCCAGCAGCTTAACACCAGCAACTAATGAAAAACTGTTTTTT	CASSLTPATNEKLFF
TRBV20-1	TRBJ1-2	NA	NA	TGCAGTGCTTGTAGACAGTCCCCTGGGGGCTACACCTTC	CSACRQSPGGYTF
TRBV3-1	TRBJ2-1	NA	NA	TGTGCCAGCTCACTAATAGCGTTCCCCTCTCGGAATGAGCAGTTCTTC	CASSLIAFPSRNEQFF
TRBV28	TRBJ1-2	NA	NA	TGTGCCAGCAGCCGACCCCCCCGGGGCTATGGCTACACCTTC	CASSRPPRGYGYTF